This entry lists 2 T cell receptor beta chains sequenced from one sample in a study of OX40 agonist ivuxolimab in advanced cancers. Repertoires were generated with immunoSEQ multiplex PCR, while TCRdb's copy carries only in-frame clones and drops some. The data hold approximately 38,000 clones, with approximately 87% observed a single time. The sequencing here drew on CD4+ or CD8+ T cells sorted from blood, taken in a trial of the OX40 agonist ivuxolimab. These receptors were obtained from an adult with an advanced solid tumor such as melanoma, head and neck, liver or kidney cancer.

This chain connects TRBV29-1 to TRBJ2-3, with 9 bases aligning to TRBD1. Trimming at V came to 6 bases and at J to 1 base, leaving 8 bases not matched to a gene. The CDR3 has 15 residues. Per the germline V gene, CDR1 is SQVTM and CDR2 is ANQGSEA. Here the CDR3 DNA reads TGCAGCGTAGAACGCCGGGACAGGGGCACAGATACGCAGTATTTT. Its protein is CSVERRDRGTDTQYF.

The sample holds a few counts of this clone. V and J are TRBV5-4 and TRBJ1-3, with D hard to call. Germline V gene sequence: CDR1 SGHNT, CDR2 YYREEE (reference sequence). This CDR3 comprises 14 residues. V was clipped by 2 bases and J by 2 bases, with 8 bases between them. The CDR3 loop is CASSFRGPGNTIYF. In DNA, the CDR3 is TGTGCCAGCAGCTTCCGGGGTCCTGGAAACACCATATATTTT.